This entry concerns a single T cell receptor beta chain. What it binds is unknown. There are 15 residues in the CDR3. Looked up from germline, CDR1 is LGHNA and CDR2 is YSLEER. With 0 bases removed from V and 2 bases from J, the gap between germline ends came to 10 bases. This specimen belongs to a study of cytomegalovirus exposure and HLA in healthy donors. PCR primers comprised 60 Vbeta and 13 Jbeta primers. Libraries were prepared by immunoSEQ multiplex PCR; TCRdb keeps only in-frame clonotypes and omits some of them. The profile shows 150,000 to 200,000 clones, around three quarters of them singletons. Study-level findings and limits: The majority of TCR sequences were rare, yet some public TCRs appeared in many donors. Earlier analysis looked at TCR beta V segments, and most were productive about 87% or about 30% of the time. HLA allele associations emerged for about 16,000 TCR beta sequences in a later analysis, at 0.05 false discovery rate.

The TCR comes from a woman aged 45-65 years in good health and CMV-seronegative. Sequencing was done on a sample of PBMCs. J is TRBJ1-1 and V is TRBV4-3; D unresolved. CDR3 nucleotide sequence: TGCGCCAGCAGCCAAGAAGTAACACATAACACTGAAGCTTTCTTT. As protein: CASSQEVTHNTEAFF.